The 30 T cell receptor beta chains below come from one sample, sequenced in a study of blood T cell repertoires in COVID-19. Profiled with immunoSEQ multiplex PCR; TCRdb holds only in-frame clones, not every one. Found here are roughly 150,000 clones, around 87% of them singletons; the top ten hold 13%. Sequenced input: peripheral blood. These TCRs come from a man between 18 and 35 years old with COVID-19, enrolled during active disease.

The chain joins TRBV7-9 to TRBJ2-2; 11 bases fit TRBD2. Germline assignment: CDR1 SEHNR and CDR2 FQNEAQ (reference sequence). CDR3 size: 17 residues. Losses at the gene ends were 0 bases for V and 7 bases for J; bases not matched to a gene: 7. CDR3 DNA: TGTGCCAGCAGCTTAGCTGGTAGCGGGAGGGCCATCGGGGAGCTGTTTTTT. Amino acid sequence: CASSLAGSGRAIGELFF.

This sequence joins TRBV5-4 and TRBJ1-1; D not certain. This CDR3 comprises 14 residues. Trimming left V 4 bases short and J 1 base short, with 11 bases between. In germline, CDR1 is SGHNT, CDR2 YYREEE (reference sequence). The CDR3 nucleotides read TGTGCCAGCAGCGAGCTAGGTACGAACACTGAAGCTTTCTTT. Translating gives CASSELGTNTEAFF.

Points on this clone: Germline and junction disagree at one end, which may indicate a read error. The chain combines TRBV5-4 with TRBJ2-7, with 10 bases aligning to TRBD2. Germline V gives CDR1 SGHNT, CDR2 YYREEE (reference sequence). This CDR3 region has 15 residues. Here the CDR3 DNA reads TGTGCCAGCAGCACCACCTTGCTAGCGGGGGTCGAGGGGAACTTC. Translated, it gives CASSTTLLAGVEGNF.

Regarding this clone: This CDR3 is also generated by other DNA sequences in the sample. This chain joins TRBV4-3 and TRBJ2-7; 10 bases align to TRBD2. The CDR3 extends over 16 amino acids. Germline CDR1 and CDR2: LGHNA and YSLEER. The J segment lost 2 bases and the V segment lost 0 bases, leaving 4 bases of the junction unmatched. The CDR3 loop reads CASSQDRLAGAYEQYF. CDR3 nucleotides: TGCGCCAGCAGCCAAGATAGGCTAGCGGGAGCCTACGAGCAGTACTTC.

The chain uses TRBV29-1 and TRBJ2-1; D is unclear. Deletions cut 5 bases from V and 1 base from J, with 15 bases between. CDR1 SQVTM and CDR2 ANQGSEA come from the germline V gene. The CDR3 length is 15 residues. In DNA, the CDR3 is TGCAGCGTTCCCCGGGTAGAGGTTTCCTACAATGAGCAGTTCTTC. It is translated as CSVPRVEVSYNEQFF.

This chain links TRBV28 with TRBJ1-1; no clear D gene. Trimming pared 6 bases from V and 2 bases from J, leaving 10 bases between. This CDR3 spans 13 amino acids. Germline loops: CDR1 MDHEN, CDR2 SYDVKM. The CDR3 reads CASRNGVNTEAFF. The CDR3 nucleotides read TGTGCCAGCAGGAACGGGGTCAACACTGAAGCTTTCTTT.

The V call is TRBV18, the J call TRBJ1-3; TRBD1 aligns across 8 bases. Germline lookup yields CDR1 KGHSH and CDR2 LQKENI. Trimming cost V 3 bases and J 0 bases; bases outside gene matches: 4. This CDR3 has 16 amino acids. This CDR3 reads CASSPRTGFSGNTIYF. In DNA, the CDR3 is TGTGCCAGCTCACCCAGGACAGGGTTCTCTGGAAACACCATATATTTT.

This clone was observed a few times. This chain links TRBV6-4 with TRBJ2-2, with 11 bases aligning to TRBD2. Germline V gene data show CDR1 as MRHNA and CDR2 as SNTAGT. V lost 3 bases, J lost 4 bases, and 1 base stayed unmatched. CDR3 size: 15 residues. For the CDR3, the DNA is TGTGCCAGCAGTGAAACTAGCGGGAGCACCGGGGAGCTGTTTTTT. It is translated as CASSETSGSTGELFF.

In this sample, this clone turned up a few times. The rearrangement joins TRBV7-8 to TRBJ2-7, with 7 nucleotides matching TRBD2. The CDR3 loop spans 14 amino acids. Per germline, CDR1 SGHVS and CDR2 FQNEAQ. Trimming cost V 5 bases and J 4 bases; bases outside gene matches: 8. CDR3 residues: CASSLFAGAYEQYF. The CDR3, as DNA: TGTGCCAGCAGCCTTTTTGCGGGAGCTTACGAGCAGTACTTC.

This clone was seen a single time. The chain joins TRBV19 to TRBJ2-7; tentative D call: TRBD2 (6 bases). This CDR3 has 16 amino acids. CDR1 is LNHDA, CDR2 SQIVND, per germline (reference sequence). V was cut by 0 bases and J by 4 bases, with 16 bases left in between. The DNA for the CDR3 is TGTGCCAGTAGTATAGAACCTAGCGACACCCTATACGAGCAGTACTTC. This sequence encodes CASSIEPSDTLYEQYF.

The CDR3 protein is CASSPAGTNYEQYF. As DNA, the CDR3 is TGTGCCAGCAGCCCAGCCGGGACAAATTACGAGCAGTACTTC. This sequence joins TRBV7-2 and TRBJ2-7; tentative D call: TRBD1 (6 bases). CDR3 length: 14 residues. The ends were cut back, 5 bases at V and 4 bases at J, with 15 bases in the middle. Germline V gives CDR1 SGHTA, CDR2 FQGNSA.

The rearrangement links TRBV6-2 or TRBV6-3 to TRBJ2-5; 9 bases are shared with TRBD2. Germline values: CDR1 MNHEY, CDR2 SVGEGT. This CDR3 has 18 residues. V gave up 2 bases and J gave up 5 bases; unmatched junction bases: 15. The CDR3 DNA sequence: TGTGCCAGCAGTTACCTCCCTAAGCGGGAGGCCATCCGGGAGACCCAGTACTTC. Its protein product is CASSYLPKREAIRETQYF.

The chain joins TRBV5-4 to TRBJ2-1, with 8 bases that match TRBD2. The CDR3 spans 15 residues. J gave up 5 bases and V 4 bases, and 8 bases lay outside the gene matches. The germline CDR1 and CDR2 sequences are SGHNT and YYREEE (reference sequence). CDR3 DNA sequence: TGTGCCAGCAGCCCCCCGAGCGGGAGCAACAATGAGCAGTTCTTC. Amino acid sequence: CASSPPSGSNNEQFF.

This rearrangement joins TRBV6-2 or TRBV6-3 to TRBJ2-5; TRBD1 is a possible D gene (6 bases). V was clipped by 6 bases and J by 4 bases, with 18 bases between them. The germline V gene encodes CDR1 MNHEY and CDR2 SVGEGT. The CDR3 contains 15 residues. In DNA, the CDR3 is TGTGCCAGCAGCCCGTCGGGACAACATGTAGAGACCCAGTACTTC. It is translated as CASSPSGQHVETQYF.

The V call is TRBV5-1, the J call TRBJ1-4; TRBD1 matches at 7 bases. The germline V gene has CDR1 SGHRS and CDR2 YFSETQ. J lost 5 bases, V lost 2 bases, and 3 bases had no gene match. There are 14 residues in the CDR3. The CDR3 DNA reads TGCGCCAGCAGCTTTCAGGGGGGAAATGAAAAACTGTTTTTT. Protein product: CASSFQGGNEKLFF.

The gene calls are TRBV24-1 and TRBJ2-3; D gene unclear. This CDR3 region has 15 residues. V was trimmed by 9 bases and J by 0 bases, leaving 15 bases between them. Looked up from germline, CDR1 is KGHDR and CDR2 is SFDVKD. This CDR3 reads CATAMLGDSTDTQYF. The CDR3 DNA sequence: TGTGCCACCGCAATGCTAGGAGACAGCACAGATACGCAGTATTTT.

This clone was observed a few times. The rearrangement joins TRBV9 to TRBJ2-3; TRBD2 agrees at 9 bases. This CDR3 is 17 amino acids long. Germline V gene lookup returns CDR1 SGDLS and CDR2 YYNGEE. Germline trimming cut 3 bases from V and 4 bases from J; bases unmatched to any gene: 12. For the CDR3, the DNA is TGTGCCAGCAGCGCCCGATTTATAGCGGGAGACTCAGATACGCAGTATTTT. This gives the protein CASSARFIAGDSDTQYF. Together with reference TRBV9 and TRBJ2-3, the CDR3 gives the full variable domain: DSGVTQTPKHLITATGQRVTLRCSPRSGDLSVYWYQQSLDQGLQFLIQYYNGEERAKGNILERFSAQQFPDLHSELNLSSLELGDSALYFCASSARFIAGDSDTQYFGPGTRLTVL.

This chain links TRBV18 with TRBJ1-6, with D perhaps matching TRBD1 (6 bases). V gave up 2 bases and J gave up 0 bases, with 11 bases separating them. The length of the CDR3 is 17 residues. Looked up from germline, CDR1 is KGHSH and CDR2 is LQKENI. CDR3 in DNA: TGTGCCAGCTCACCAAGGACAGAAAGCTCCTATAATTCACCCCTCCACTTT. It is translated as CASSPRTESSYNSPLHF.

V is TRBV6-6 and J is TRBJ1-1, with TRBD1 identical over 7 bases. The CDR3 totals 15 residues. Trimming at V came to 4 bases and at J to 2 bases, leaving 7 bases not matched to a gene. Germline values: CDR1 MNHNY, CDR2 SVGAGI (reference sequence). This CDR3 is CASSSTTGPNTEAFF. The DNA of the CDR3 is TGTGCCAGCAGTTCCACGACAGGGCCAAACACTGAAGCTTTCTTT.

The V gene is TRBV29-1, the J gene TRBJ2-7; 11 nucleotides align to TRBD2. The CDR3 loop spans 12 amino acids. The germline V gene has CDR1 SQVTM and CDR2 ANQGSEA. The V segment lost 7 bases and the J segment 5 bases; nucleotides outside the gene matches: 4. Here the CDR3 reads CSGTSGSDEQYF. CDR3 DNA: TGCAGCGGAACTAGCGGGAGCGACGAGCAGTACTTC.

The chain links TRBV4-2 to TRBJ2-7, with a possible D match to TRBD1 (6 bases). Germline CDR1 reads LGHNA; CDR2 reads YNFKEQ. The CDR3 loop spans 14 amino acids. The germline V and J ends were trimmed by 4 bases and 7 bases, with 17 bases remaining between them. The chain's CDR3 is CASSPEPGVEEQYF. The DNA for the CDR3 is TGTGCCAGCAGCCCGGAACCAGGGGTCGAGGAGCAGTACTTC.

CDR3 sequence (DNA): TGTGCCAGCAGTTACTCGACGCAGGGGATAAATCAGCCCCAGCATTTT. This encodes CASSYSTQGINQPQHF. The chain joins TRBV6-6 to TRBJ1-5; weak D call: TRBD1 (6 bases). The germline gives CDR1 MNHNY, CDR2 SVGAGI (reference sequence). V was clipped by 0 bases and J by 4 bases, with 13 bases between them. The CDR3 length is 16 residues.

The chain carries TRBV18 and TRBJ1-1; 9 nucleotides match TRBD1. J gave up 0 bases and V 3 bases, and 11 bases lay outside the gene matches. Germline V gives CDR1 KGHSH, CDR2 LQKENI. This CDR3 is built from 18 residues. The CDR3 region is CASSPLGTGRDLNTEAFF. DNA for the CDR3: TGTGCCAGCTCACCTCTAGGGACAGGGCGGGATCTGAACACTGAAGCTTTCTTT.

This chain joins TRBV28 and TRBJ2-1, with 7 bases identical to TRBD2. From germline, CDR1 is MDHEN and CDR2 SYDVKM. V dropped 4 bases and J dropped 0; count of bases not matched to a gene: 15. This CDR3 has 19 residues. The DNA of the CDR3 is TGTGCCAGCAGTTGGCAACTAGCGACCCGGCCCCTCTCCTACAATGAGCAGTTCTTC. Residues: CASSWQLATRPLSYNEQFF.

The CDR3 nucleotides read TGTGCCAGCAGCCAAGAGGGCGTTGAACCCCTCCACTTT. It is translated as CASSQEGVEPLHF. The V gene is TRBV4-2, the J gene TRBJ1-6; no definite D call. Germline CDR1 reads LGHNA; CDR2 reads YNFKEQ. CDR3 size: 13 residues. The V and J ends lost 0 bases and 12 bases respectively, with 9 bases between them.

This clone was detected once. The V gene is TRBV3-1 (or the pseudogene TRBV3-2), the J gene TRBJ2-7; the match to TRBD2 covers 12 bases. The CDR3 spans 15 residues. V lost 4 bases and J lost 5; bases outside the gene matches: 6. Germline values: CDR1 LGHDT, CDR2 YNNKEL (reference sequence). In nucleotides, the CDR3 is TGTGCCAGCAGCCTCCTAGCGGGAGGGCGGCACGAGCAGTACTTC. Amino acid sequence: CASSLLAGGRHEQYF.

The V and J genes are TRBV5-1 and TRBJ2-6; TRBD2 is a possible D gene (7 bases). This CDR3 comprises 12 residues. Germline V gives CDR1 SGHRS, CDR2 YFSETQ. Trimming removed 5 bases from V and 11 bases from J, with 11 bases in between. The CDR3 coding sequence is TGCGCCAGCAGTTGGGGGGGCGACGTCCTGACTTTC. Protein sequence: CASSWGGDVLTF. Full variable domain (missing parts from reference TRBV5-1 and TRBJ2-6): KAGVTQTPRYLIKTRGQQVTLSCSPISGHRSVSWYQQTPGQGLQFLFEYFSETQRNKGNFPGRFSGRQFSNSRSEMNVSTLELGDSALYLCASSWGGDVLTFGAGSRLTVL.

This chain connects TRBV7-9 to TRBJ1-5; the D is unclear. Germline V CDR1 and CDR2: SEHNR, FQNEAQ (reference sequence). Deletions cut 7 bases from V and 3 bases from J, with 7 bases between. This CDR3 comprises 12 residues. Written as DNA, the CDR3 is TGTGCCAGCAACGTAGACAATCAGCCCCAGCATTTT. It yields the protein CASNVDNQPQHF.

This rearrangement joins TRBV5-4 to TRBJ2-7; 16 bases agree with TRBD2. The CDR3 has 17 residues. CDR1 is SGHNT and CDR2 is YYREEE in the germline V gene (reference sequence). V was pared by 4 bases and J by 6 bases, with 10 bases of the junction left unmatched. CDR3 region: CASSELGLAGGRVEQYF. In nucleotides, the CDR3 is TGTGCCAGCAGCGAATTGGGACTAGCGGGAGGGCGGGTCGAGCAGTACTTC.

The genes are TRBV7-6 and TRBJ1-5; D is undetermined. The CDR3 extends over 15 amino acids. Trimming took 1 base from V and 9 from J, leaving 16 bases between them. Germline V gene lookup returns CDR1 SGHVS and CDR2 FNYEAQ. The CDR3 loop reads CASSLGGRYLGPQHF. The CDR3 nucleotides are TGTGCCAGCAGCTTAGGAGGGAGATACCTAGGGCCCCAGCATTTT.